This T cell receptor (beta chain) was recovered during a study of T-cell reconstitution after alpha-beta-depleted transplantation in children. V dropped 3 bases and J dropped 3 bases, with 15 bases sitting between them. The CDR3 has 15 amino acids. In its sample, this clonotype was seen many times. Its specificity is not known. The library targeted TCRbeta and was prepared with unique molecular identifiers. TCRdb ran MiXCR on the PCR reads and lists one entry per CDR3 protein. The data contain 200,000 or so distinct CDR3 sequences, 5% to 7.5% of them seen just once; the ten biggest clones take up around 4.1%. Study-wide findings and caveats: Expanded clones from the graft, numbering several hundred, reportedly supplied alpha-beta T cells about two months after transplant. Some patients showed high day-60 TCRbeta diversity, which derived from surviving recipient T cells and thymic progenitors. A year post-transplant, T-cell counts and diversity derived mostly from newly produced T cells.

The chain is built from TRBV12-3 or TRBV12-4 and TRBJ2-7; D is possibly TRBD1 (6 bases). Specimen: PBMCs, collected before TCRalphabeta/CD19-depleted stem cell transplant. The TCR sequence derives from a girl under two years old with combined immunodeficiency, due to receive a stem cell transplant. As DNA, the CDR3 is TGTGCCAGCAGTTTGGTCGGACAGACTTACTACGAGCAGTACTTC. Translation: CASSLVGQTYYEQYF.